A selection of T cell receptor beta chains follows, all from one sample in a study of shared clonotypes between healthy human individuals. TCRdb keeps only in-frame clones here, not all; method: immunoSEQ multiplex PCR. This sample has around 240,000 clones, with just over 65% found just once. The sample was memory CD4+ T cells sorted from blood. The receptors derive from a man aged 25 to 40 in good health. Both conserved end residues are part of each CDR3. D genes are given only for firm matches. Only part of the rows carry a size: once, few, many, or a class if the clone is expanded.

d_gene,v_gene,abundance,j_gene,CDR3nt,CDR3aa
NA,TRBV7-8,NA,TRBJ2-3,TGTGCCAGCAGCCCAAGGGGCGGTGTCAGGGGCACAGATACGCAGTATTTT,CASSPRGGVRGTDTQYF
NA,TRBV7-2,NA,TRBJ2-7,TGTGCCAGCAGCTTAGCGGCAGGGATCGACGAGCAGTACTTC,CASSLAAGIDEQYF
NA,TRBV5-1,many,TRBJ2-3,TGCGCCAGCAGCTCCGGTCGGGTTTCGGCGGGGGATACGCAGTATTTT,CASSSGRVSAGDTQYF
TRBD1,TRBV6-5,NA,TRBJ1-2,TGTGCCAGCAGTCAACAGGGGAACTATGGCTACACCTTC,CASSQQGNYGYTF
TRBD1,TRBV11-2,NA,TRBJ2-2,TGTGCCAGCAGCTTGACAGGACAGGGGGTTTGGGACACCGGGGAGCTGTTTTTT,CASSLTGQGVWDTGELFF
TRBD1,TRBV5-4,few,TRBJ1-2,TGTGCCAGCAGCTTGGAACAGGGGAAGAGTGGCTACACCTTC,CASSLEQGKSGYTF
TRBD2,TRBV27,few,TRBJ2-7,TGTGCCAGCAGTCACACTAGCGGGAGCCGGTACGAGCAGTACTTC,CASSHTSGSRYEQYF
NA,TRBV18,few,TRBJ2-7,TGTGCCAGCTCGTCAAGCTCCTACGAGCAGTACTTC,CASSSSSYEQYF
NA,TRBV28,NA,TRBJ2-1,TGTGCCAGCAGTTCGGTCTCGCTAAGGACGTTCTTC,CASSSVSLRTFF
NA,TRBV7-2,many,TRBJ2-5,TGTGCCAGCAGCTTAATCGGTGAGACCCAGTACTTC,CASSLIGETQYF